This TCR beta chain originates from a study of blood T cells in healthy people across ages. Findings of the study overall: A strong correlation between TCR beta diversity and naive T cell percentage was seen.

The second PCR ran roughly 6 to 11 cycles with a sample-barcoded 5' primer and J-beta primers. TCRdb reprocessed the 5' RACE reads with MiXCR, giving one entry per CDR3 protein. The data show hundreds of thousands of distinct CDR3 sequences, approximately 30% seen once. This clonotype was picked up a small number of times. Antigen specificity is unknown. Trimming removed 3 bases at V and 7 bases at J, with 13 bases between. CDR1 is SGHTA, CDR2 FQGNSA, per germline. The CDR3 length is 14 residues. Donors were healthy Caucasian individuals from Russia aged roughly 6 to 95. Collection of around 10 milliliters of peripheral blood was performed for each donor. Whenever a sample was processed, at least 6 million PBMCs were isolated.

Sequencing was performed on blood. The receptor's source is a woman aged 80 or over in good health. The chain joins TRBV7-2 to TRBJ1-5, with a weak D call TRBD1 (5 bases). CDR3 region: CASSFGAAGQPQHF. The CDR3 region has the DNA TGTGCCAGCAGCTTCGGGGCTGCAGGCCAGCCCCAGCATTTT. Combining the CDR3 with reference TRBV7-2 and TRBJ1-5 gives the whole variable domain GAGVSQSPSNKVTEKGKDVELRCDPISGHTALYWYRQSLGQGLEFLIYFQGNSAPDKSGLPSDRFSAERTGGSVSTLTIQRTQQEDSAVYLCASSFGAAGQPQHFGDGTRLSIL.